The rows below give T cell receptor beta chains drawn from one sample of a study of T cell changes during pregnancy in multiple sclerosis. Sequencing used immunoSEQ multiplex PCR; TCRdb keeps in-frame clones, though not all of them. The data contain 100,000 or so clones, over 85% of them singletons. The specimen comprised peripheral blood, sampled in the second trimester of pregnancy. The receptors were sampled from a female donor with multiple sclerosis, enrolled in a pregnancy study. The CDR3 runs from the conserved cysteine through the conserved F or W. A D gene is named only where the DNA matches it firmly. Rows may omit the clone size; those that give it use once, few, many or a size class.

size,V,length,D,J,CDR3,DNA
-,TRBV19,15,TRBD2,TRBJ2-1,CASSILLAGVNEQFF,TGTGCCAGTAGTATTCTACTAGCGGGAGTCAATGAGCAGTTCTTC
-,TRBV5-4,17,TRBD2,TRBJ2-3,CASSFRLAGSNTDTQYF,TGTGCCAGCAGCTTTAGACTAGCGGGGTCTAACACAGATACGCAGTATTTT
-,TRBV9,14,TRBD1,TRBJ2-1,CASSGTASYNEQFF,TGTGCCAGCAGTGGGACAGCCTCCTACAATGAGCAGTTCTTC
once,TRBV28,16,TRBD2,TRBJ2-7,CASRTPGNGLASEQYF,TGTGCCAGCAGAACCCCGGGGAACGGACTAGCTTCCGAGCAGTACTTC
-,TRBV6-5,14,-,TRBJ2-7,CASSYGGGTYEQYF,TGTGCCAGCAGTTACGGGGGCGGAACCTACGAGCAGTACTTC
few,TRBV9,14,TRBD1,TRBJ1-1,CASSVGTGNTEAFF,TGTGCCAGCAGCGTCGGGACAGGGAACACTGAAGCTTTCTTT
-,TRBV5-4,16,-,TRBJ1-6,CASSSGTPGFNSPLHF,TGTGCCAGCAGCTCCGGGACACCAGGATTCAATTCACCCCTCCACTTT
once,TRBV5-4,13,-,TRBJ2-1,CASSRTGYDEQFF,TGTGCCAGCAGCCGAACAGGGTATGATGAGCAGTTCTTC
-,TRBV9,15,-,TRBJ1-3,CASSPGTSSGNTIYF,TGTGCCAGCAGCCCTGGGACAAGCTCTGGAAACACCATATATTTT
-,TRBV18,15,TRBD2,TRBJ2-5,CASSPGTSGRETQYF,TGTGCCAGCTCACCCGGGACTAGCGGGAGGGAGACCCAGTACTTC
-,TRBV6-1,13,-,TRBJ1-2,CASSEVAGGGYTF,TGTGCCAGCAGTGAGGTGGCAGGTGGAGGCTACACCTTC
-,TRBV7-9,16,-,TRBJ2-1,CASSLARRELYNEQFF,TGTGCCAGCAGCTTAGCGAGGCGGGAATTATACAATGAGCAGTTCTTC
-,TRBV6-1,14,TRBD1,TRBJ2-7,CASSEQTGSYEQYF,TGTGCCAGCAGTGAACAGACAGGGAGCTACGAGCAGTACTTC
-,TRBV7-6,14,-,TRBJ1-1,CASSLFKTGTAAFF,TGTGCCAGCAGCTTATTTAAAACCGGGACTGCTGCTTTCTTT
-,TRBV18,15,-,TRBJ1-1,CASSPNGQGGTEAFF,TGTGCCAGCTCACCAAACGGCCAGGGTGGGACTGAAGCTTTCTTT
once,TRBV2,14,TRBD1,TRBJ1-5,CASTENRGYQPQHF,TGTGCCAGCACCGAGAACAGGGGCTATCAGCCCCAGCATTTT
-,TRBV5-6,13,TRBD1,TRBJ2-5,CASSRDRGETQYF,TGTGCCAGCAGCCGGGACAGGGGAGAGACCCAGTACTTC
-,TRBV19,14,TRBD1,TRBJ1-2,CASSARQGFYGYTF,TGTGCCAGTAGTGCACGACAGGGATTCTATGGCTACACCTTC
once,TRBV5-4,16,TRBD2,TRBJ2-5,CASTRGRGGSQETQYF,TGTGCCAGCACCCGGGGTCGGGGGGGATCACAAGAGACCCAGTACTTC
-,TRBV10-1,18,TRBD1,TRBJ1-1,CASSESVGGGGMNTEAFF,TGCGCCAGCAGTGAGTCGGTAGGGGGCGGGGGGATGAACACTGAAGCTTTCTTT
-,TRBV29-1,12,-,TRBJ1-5,CSVVWAHQPQHF,TGCAGCGTTGTTTGGGCTCATCAGCCCCAGCATTTT
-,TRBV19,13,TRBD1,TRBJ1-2,CASTPTGAGGYTF,TGTGCCAGTACTCCGACAGGGGCAGGAGGCTACACCTTC
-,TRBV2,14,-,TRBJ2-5,CASSEFTVQETQYF,TGTGCCAGCAGTGAATTCACAGTCCAAGAGACCCAGTACTTC
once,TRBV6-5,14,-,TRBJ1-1,CASSYGQGWTEAFF,TGTGCCAGCAGTTACGGTCAGGGTTGGACTGAAGCTTTCTTT
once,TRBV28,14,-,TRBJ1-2,CASSSTGKYYGYTF,TGTGCCAGCAGTTCGACCGGGAAATACTATGGCTACACCTTC
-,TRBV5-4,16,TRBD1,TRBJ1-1,CASSLGQGIRTTEAFF,TGTGCCAGCAGCTTGGGACAGGGCATACGTACGACTGAAGCTTTCTTT
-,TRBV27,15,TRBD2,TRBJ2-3,CASSSSGPSTDTQYF,TGTGCCAGCAGTAGTAGCGGGCCAAGCACAGATACGCAGTATTTT
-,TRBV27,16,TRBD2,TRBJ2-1,CASSSIGTSGRNEQFF,TGTGCCAGCAGTTCAATAGGGACTAGCGGGAGGAATGAGCAGTTCTTC
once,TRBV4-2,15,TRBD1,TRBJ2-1,CASSQLAGGHNEQFF,TGTGCCAGCAGCCAGTTGGCAGGGGGCCACAATGAGCAGTTCTTC
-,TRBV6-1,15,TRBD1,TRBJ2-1,CASSIDRGTYNEQFF,TGTGCCAGCAGCATCGACAGGGGGACCTACAATGAGCAGTTCTTC
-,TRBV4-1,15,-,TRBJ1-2,CASSQEDRRDHAYTF,TGCGCCAGCAGCCAAGAAGACAGGCGAGATCACGCCTACACCTTC
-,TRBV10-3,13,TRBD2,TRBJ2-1,CAGGTSGSNEQFF,TGTGCCGGAGGGACTAGCGGGAGCAATGAGCAGTTCTTC
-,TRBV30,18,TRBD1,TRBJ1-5,CAWSDRRGQGKGNQPQHF,TGTGCCTGGAGTGACCGGAGGGGGCAGGGTAAGGGCAATCAGCCCCAGCATTTT
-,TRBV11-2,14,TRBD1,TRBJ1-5,CASSLTGGREPQHF,TGTGCCAGCAGCTTAACAGGGGGCAGGGAGCCCCAGCATTTT
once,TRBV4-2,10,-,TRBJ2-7,CASGAGEQYF,TGTGCCAGCGGTGCGGGGGAGCAGTACTTC
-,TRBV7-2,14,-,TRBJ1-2,CASSLGGDDYGYTF,TGTGCCAGCAGCTTAGGGGGGGATGACTATGGCTACACCTTC
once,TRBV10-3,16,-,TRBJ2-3,CAIRQSAGAPTDTQYF,TGTGCCATCAGACAGTCAGCGGGCGCACCCACAGATACGCAGTATTTT
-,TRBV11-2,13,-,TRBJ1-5,CASSLGRNQPQHF,TGTGCCAGCAGCTTAGGCAGAAATCAGCCCCAGCATTTT
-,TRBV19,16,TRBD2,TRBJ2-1,CASRLLAGGPIGEQFF,TGTGCCAGTCGTTTACTAGCGGGAGGGCCAATAGGGGAGCAGTTCTTC
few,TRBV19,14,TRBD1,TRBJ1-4,CASSPDREREKLFF,TGTGCCAGTAGCCCCGACAGGGAAAGGGAAAAACTGTTTTTT
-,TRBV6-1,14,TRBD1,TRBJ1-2,CASSPRPTGKGYTF,TGTGCCAGCAGTCCTCGCCCGACAGGGAAGGGCTACACCTTC
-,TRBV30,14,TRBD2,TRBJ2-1,CAWSFSGWDNEQFF,TGTGCCTGGAGTTTTAGCGGGTGGGACAATGAGCAGTTCTTC
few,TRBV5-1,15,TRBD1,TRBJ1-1,CASSLRDSMNTEAFF,TGCGCCAGCAGCTTACGGGACAGCATGAACACTGAAGCTTTCTTT
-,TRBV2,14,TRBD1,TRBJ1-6,CASSPDRGHSPLHF,TGTGCCAGCAGTCCGGACAGGGGTCATTCACCCCTCCACTTT
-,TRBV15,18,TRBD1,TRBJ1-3,CATSRSGPGGYTGNTIYF,TGTGCCACCAGCAGATCGGGGCCAGGGGGCTACACTGGAAACACCATATATTTT
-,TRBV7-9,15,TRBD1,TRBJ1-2,CASGTALEGNYGYTF,TGTGCCAGCGGGACAGCCCTTGAGGGGAACTATGGCTACACCTTC
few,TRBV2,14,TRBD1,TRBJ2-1,CASMGTGRANEQFF,TGTGCCAGCATGGGGACAGGGAGGGCAAATGAGCAGTTCTTC
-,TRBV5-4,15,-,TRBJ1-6,CASSLGVAYNSPLHF,TGTGCCAGCAGCTTGGGTGTCGCCTATAATTCACCCCTCCACTTT